The 7 T cell receptor beta chains below come from one sample, sequenced in a study of T-cell reconstitution after alpha-beta-depleted transplantation in children. Researchers prepared the TCRbeta library using unique molecular identifiers, the study reports. MiXCR was run by TCRdb on the PCR reads, yielding one entry per CDR3 protein. Of about 540,000 distinct CDR3 sequences in the sample, approximately 16% are singletons; the top ten hold 3% to 4%. The source material was PBMCs from the stem cell graft donor, sampled from the stem cell graft. The receptor source for this set is a human donor who donated a stem cell graft to a child with acute lymphoblastic leukemia.

The chain recombines TRBV2 with TRBJ2-1; D gene ambiguous. V lost 7 bases to trimming and J lost 0 bases, with 10 bases between them. The germline gives CDR1 SNHLY, CDR2 FYNNEI. There are 14 residues in the CDR3. The CDR3 DNA sequence: TGTGCCAGCACATCCGTTAGCTCCTACAATGAGCAGTTCTTC. It yields the protein CASTSVSSYNEQFF.

This clonotype was recorded a few times. The chain links TRBV7-2 to TRBJ2-7; 9 bases match TRBD2. This CDR3 is built from 14 residues. Germline CDR1 reads SGHTA; CDR2 reads FQGNSA. V dropped 7 bases and J dropped 3; count of bases not matched to a gene: 7. CDR3 sequence reads: CASNSGLAHYEQYF. In DNA form, the CDR3 reads TGTGCCAGCAATTCGGGACTAGCCCACTACGAGCAGTACTTC.

The chain joins TRBV14 to TRBJ2-7; 7 bases are a match to TRBD2. The CDR3 runs to 14 residues. Trimming cost V 4 bases and J 4 bases; bases outside gene matches: 7. The germline CDR1 and CDR2 sequences are SGHDN and FVKESK. The chain's CDR3 is CASSLTSWSYEQYF. DNA for the CDR3: TGTGCCAGCAGCCTGACTAGCTGGAGTTACGAGCAGTACTTC.

The V call is TRBV5-1, the J call TRBJ2-2; no reliable D call. Between the trimmed V and J ends, which lost 0 bases and 0 bases, there was a span of 6 bases. The CDR3 spans 15 residues. Germline values: CDR1 SGHRS, CDR2 YFSETQ. The CDR3 DNA sequence: TGCGCCAGCAGCTTGGTGACGGCGAACACCGGGGAGCTGTTTTTT. This gives the protein CASSLVTANTGELFF.

This clonotype has a handful of counts. The chain carries TRBV4-1 and TRBJ1-3; 9 bases are a match to TRBD1. The CDR3 is 17 residues long. V shed 1 base, J shed 5 bases, and the junction held 9 bases outside the gene matches. Germline V gives CDR1 MGHRA, CDR2 YSYEKL. DNA for the CDR3: TGCGCCAGCAGCCAAGGATTCGGGACAGGGCCCCGAAACACCATATATTTT. Translated, it gives CASSQGFGTGPRNTIYF.

The genes are TRBV5-1 and TRBJ2-1; D might be TRBD2 (5 bases). CDR1 and CDR2 from the germline V gene are SGHRS and YFSETQ. The CDR3 consists of 15 residues. The ends were cut back, 1 base at V and 9 bases at J, with 17 bases in the middle. CDR3 coding DNA: TGCGCCAGCAGCTTGTCTAGCTACGGGGTCGGTGAGCAGTTCTTC. Its protein product is CASSLSSYGVGEQFF.

This clonotype occurred a few times. CDR3 in amino acids: CASSLDGRDQETQYF. The DNA for the CDR3 is TGCGCCAGCAGCTTGGATGGCAGGGATCAAGAGACCCAGTACTTC. The chain joins TRBV5-1 to TRBJ2-5; perhaps TRBD1 as D (5 bases). The V gene's germline CDR1 is SGHRS and CDR2 YFSETQ. Trimming took off 0 bases at V and 2 bases at J, with 11 bases between the two ends. The CDR3 has 15 residues.